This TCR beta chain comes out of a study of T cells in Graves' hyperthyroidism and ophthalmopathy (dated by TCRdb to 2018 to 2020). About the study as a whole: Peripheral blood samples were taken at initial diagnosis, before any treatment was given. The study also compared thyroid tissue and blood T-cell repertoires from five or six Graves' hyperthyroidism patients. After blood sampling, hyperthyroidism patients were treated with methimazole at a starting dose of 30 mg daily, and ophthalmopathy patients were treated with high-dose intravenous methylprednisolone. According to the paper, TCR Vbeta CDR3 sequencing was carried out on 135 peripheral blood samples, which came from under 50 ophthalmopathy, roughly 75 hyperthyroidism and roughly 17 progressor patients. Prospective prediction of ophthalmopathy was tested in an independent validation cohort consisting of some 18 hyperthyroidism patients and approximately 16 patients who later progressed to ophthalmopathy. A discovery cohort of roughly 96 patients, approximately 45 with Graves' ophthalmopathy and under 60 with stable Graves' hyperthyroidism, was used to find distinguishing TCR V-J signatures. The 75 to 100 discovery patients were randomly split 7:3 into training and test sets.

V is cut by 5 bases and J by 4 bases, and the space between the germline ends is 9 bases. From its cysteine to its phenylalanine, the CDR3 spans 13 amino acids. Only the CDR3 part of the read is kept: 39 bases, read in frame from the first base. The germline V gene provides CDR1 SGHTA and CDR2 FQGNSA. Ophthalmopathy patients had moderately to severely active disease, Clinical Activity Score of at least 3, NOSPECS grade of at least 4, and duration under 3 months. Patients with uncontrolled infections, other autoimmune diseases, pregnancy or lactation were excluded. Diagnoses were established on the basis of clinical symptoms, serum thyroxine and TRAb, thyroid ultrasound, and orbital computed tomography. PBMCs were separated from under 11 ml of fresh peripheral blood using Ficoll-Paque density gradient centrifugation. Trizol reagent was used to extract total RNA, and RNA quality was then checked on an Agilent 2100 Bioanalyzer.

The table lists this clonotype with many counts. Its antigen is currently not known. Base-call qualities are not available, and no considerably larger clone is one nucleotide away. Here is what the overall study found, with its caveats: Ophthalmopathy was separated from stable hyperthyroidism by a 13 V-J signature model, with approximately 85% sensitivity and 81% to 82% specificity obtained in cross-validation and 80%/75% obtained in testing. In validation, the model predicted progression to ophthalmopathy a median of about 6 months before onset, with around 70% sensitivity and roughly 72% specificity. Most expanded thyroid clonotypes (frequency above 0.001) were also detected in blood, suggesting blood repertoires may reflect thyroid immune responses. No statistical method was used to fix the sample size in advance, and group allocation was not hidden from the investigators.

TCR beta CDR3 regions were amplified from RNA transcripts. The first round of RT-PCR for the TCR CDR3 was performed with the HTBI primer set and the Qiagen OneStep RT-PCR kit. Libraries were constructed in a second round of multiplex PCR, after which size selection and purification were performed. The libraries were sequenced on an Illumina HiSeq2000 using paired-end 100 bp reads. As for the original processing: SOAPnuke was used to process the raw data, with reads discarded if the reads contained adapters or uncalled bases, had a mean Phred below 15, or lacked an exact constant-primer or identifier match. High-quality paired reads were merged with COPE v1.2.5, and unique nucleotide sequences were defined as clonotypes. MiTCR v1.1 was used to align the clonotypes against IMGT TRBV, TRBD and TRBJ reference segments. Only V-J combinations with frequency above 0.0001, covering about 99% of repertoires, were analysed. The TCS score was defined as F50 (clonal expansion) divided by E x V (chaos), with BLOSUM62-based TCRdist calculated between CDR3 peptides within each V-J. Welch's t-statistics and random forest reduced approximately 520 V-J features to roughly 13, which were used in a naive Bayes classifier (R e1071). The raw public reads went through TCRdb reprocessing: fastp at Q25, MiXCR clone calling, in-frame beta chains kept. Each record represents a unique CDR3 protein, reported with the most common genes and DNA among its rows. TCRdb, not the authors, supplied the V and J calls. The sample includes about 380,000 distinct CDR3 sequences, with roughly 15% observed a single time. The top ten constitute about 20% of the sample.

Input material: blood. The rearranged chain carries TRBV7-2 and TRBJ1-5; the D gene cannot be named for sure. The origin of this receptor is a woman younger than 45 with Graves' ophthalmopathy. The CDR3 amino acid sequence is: CASSQQRNQPQHF. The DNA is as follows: TGTGCCAGCAGCCAACAGAGGAATCAGCCCCAGCATTTT.